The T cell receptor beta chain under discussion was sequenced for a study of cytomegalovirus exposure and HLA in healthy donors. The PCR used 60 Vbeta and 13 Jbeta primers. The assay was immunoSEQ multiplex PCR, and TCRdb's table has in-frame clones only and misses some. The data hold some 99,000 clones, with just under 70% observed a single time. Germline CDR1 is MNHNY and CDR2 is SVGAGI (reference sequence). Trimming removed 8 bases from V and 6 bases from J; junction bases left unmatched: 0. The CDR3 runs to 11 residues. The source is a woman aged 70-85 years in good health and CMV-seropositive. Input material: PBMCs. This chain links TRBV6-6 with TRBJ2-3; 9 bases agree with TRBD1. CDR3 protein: CASGTGDTQYF. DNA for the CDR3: TGTGCCAGCGGGACAGGGGATACGCAGTATTTT.